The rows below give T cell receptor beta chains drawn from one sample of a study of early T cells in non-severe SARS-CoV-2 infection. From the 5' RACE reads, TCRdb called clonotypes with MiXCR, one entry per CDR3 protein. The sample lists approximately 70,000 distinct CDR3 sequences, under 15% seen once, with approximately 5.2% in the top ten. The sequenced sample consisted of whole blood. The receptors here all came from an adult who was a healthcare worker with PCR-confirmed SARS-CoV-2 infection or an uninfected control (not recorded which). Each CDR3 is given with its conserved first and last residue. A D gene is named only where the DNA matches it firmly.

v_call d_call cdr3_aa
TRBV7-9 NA CASSPPYRLGNEQFF
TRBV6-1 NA CASLGGNTEAFF
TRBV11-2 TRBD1 CASSYRGGNEQFF
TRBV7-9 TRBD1 CASSRLTGAASTDTQYF
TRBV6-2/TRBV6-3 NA CASSSTGELFF
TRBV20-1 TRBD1 CSASDRGATLADTQYF
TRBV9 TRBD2 CASSVASGYNEQFF
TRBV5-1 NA CASSPLSHTYEQYF
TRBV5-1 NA CASSLEAGSYNEQFF
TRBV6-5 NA CASSYRNYPGELFF
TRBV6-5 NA CASSYSSRWAVKGNEQFF
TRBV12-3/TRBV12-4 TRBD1 CASSTRQGNQPQHF
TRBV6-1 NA CASSEKDTQYF
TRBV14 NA CASSQELKGKPLHF
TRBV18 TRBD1 CASSRDRENSPLHF
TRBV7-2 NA CASSPGAPGHTQYF
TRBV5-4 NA CASSLLGPDTQYF
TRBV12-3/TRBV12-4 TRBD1 CASSFVQGVNGYTF
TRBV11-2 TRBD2 CASSFGSIAGGRSYNEQFF
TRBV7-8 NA CASSLGAGRSWANVLTF
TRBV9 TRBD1 CASSPRTGDNSPLHF
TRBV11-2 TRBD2 CASSLVQRGGHEQFF
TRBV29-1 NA CSVVAQSSYNEQFF
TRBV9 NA CASSVQAATSSSGANVLTF
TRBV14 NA CASSQDRRSEQFF
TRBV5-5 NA CASSLVWNSPLHF
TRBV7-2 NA CASRLQAEYTEAFF
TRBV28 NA CASRDPGRFSYEQYF
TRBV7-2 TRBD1 CASSLYGTGTTEAFF
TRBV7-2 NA CASSLVRESDEQFF
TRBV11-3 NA CASSILGRPNEQFF
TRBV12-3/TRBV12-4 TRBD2 CASSFFLAGASEQFF
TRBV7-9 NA CASSLGGDETQYF
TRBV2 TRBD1 CASTLDRGYREQYF
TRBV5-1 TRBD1 CASSFRDRGQETQYF
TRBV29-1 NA CSVEVGGLRNTEAFF
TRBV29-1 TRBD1 CSVEEGTGVTDTQYF
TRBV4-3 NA CASSQGWGREKLFF
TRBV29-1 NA CSVEVPTSSYEQYF
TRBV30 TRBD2 CAWAGGTSGNNEQFF
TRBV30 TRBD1 CAFDRGRSKKHHSSYNEQFF